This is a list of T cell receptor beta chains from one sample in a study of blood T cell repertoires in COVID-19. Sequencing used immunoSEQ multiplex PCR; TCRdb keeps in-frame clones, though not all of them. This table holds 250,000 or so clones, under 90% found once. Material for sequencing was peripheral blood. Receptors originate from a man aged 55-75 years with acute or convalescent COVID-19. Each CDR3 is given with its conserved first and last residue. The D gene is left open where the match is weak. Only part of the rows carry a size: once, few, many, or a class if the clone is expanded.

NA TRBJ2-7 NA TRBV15 CATSRDRPGAYEQYF TGTGCCACCAGCAGAGATCGTCCGGGGGCCTACGAGCAGTACTTC
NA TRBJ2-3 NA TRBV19 CASSILGGARMGDTQYF TGTGCCAGTAGTATCTTAGGCGGGGCCCGAATGGGTGATACGCAGTATTTT
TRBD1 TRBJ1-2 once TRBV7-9 CASSSGARTGLHHGYTF TGTGCCAGCAGCTCCGGGGCCCGGACAGGGCTTCACCATGGCTACACCTTC
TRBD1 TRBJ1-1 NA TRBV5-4 CASSSDRGMGTEAFF TGTGCCAGCAGCTCGGACAGGGGAATGGGAACTGAAGCTTTCTTT
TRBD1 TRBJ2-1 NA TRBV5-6 CASRPRGTGPYNEQFF TGTGCCAGCAGGCCAAGGGGGACAGGGCCCTACAATGAGCAGTTCTTC
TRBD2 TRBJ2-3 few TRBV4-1 CASSQDLGGGTDTQYF TGCGCCAGCAGCCAAGATCTTGGGGGGGGCACAGATACGCAGTATTTT
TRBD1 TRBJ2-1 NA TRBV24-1 CATSGRTGTNEQFF TGTGCCACCAGTGGTAGGACAGGAACCAATGAGCAGTTCTTC
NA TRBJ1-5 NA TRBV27 CASSLSFGGTANQPQHF TGTGCCAGCAGTTTATCGTTTGGAGGGACGGCGAATCAGCCCCAGCATTTT
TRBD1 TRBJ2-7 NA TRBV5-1 CASSRQGAYEQYF TGCGCCAGCAGCCGACAGGGGGCGTACGAGCAGTACTTC
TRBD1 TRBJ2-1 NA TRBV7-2 CASSSYRGNEQFF TGTGCCAGCAGCTCGTACAGGGGTAATGAGCAGTTCTTC
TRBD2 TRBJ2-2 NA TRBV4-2 CASSQDPLAGARAGELFF TGTGCCAGCAGCCAAGATCCGCTAGCGGGAGCGAGGGCCGGGGAGCTGTTTTTT
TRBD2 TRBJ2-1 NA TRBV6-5 CASSSPLAGGPYEQFF TGTGCCAGCAGTTCCCCATTAGCGGGAGGGCCCTATGAGCAGTTCTTC
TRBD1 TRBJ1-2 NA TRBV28 CASRRDSNYGYTF TGTGCCAGCCGTCGGGACAGTAACTATGGCTACACCTTC
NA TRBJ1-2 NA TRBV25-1 CASSESGYGYTF TGTGCCAGCAGTGAATCCGGCTATGGCTACACCTTC
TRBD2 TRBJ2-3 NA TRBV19 CASREGGAGGDTQYF TGTGCCAGTAGGGAAGGCGGAGCGGGGGGAGATACGCAGTATTTT
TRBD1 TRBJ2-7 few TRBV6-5 CASSPGTGKYEQYF TGTGCCAGCAGCCCCGGGACAGGGAAATACGAGCAGTACTTC
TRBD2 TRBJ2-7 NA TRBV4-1 CASSQDVLAGGTYEQYF TGCGCCAGCAGCCAAGACGTGTTAGCGGGAGGAACCTACGAGCAGTACTTC
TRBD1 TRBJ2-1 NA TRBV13 CASSSYRGRTDEQFF TGTGCCAGCAGCTCCTACAGGGGGCGCACAGATGAGCAGTTCTTC
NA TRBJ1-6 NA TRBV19 CASSPAHNSPLHF TGTGCCAGTAGTCCAGCGCATAATTCACCCCTCCACTTT
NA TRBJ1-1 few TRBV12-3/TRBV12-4 CASKPTGNTEAFF TGTGCCAGCAAACCGACAGGGAACACTGAAGCTTTCTTT
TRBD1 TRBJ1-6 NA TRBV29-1 CSVGRRQGPRPLHF TGCAGCGTTGGGCGGCGACAGGGCCCTCGACCCCTCCACTTT
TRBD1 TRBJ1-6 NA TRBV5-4 CASSRTPGQGANLHF TGTGCCAGCAGCAGGACCCCGGGACAGGGGGCGAACCTCCACTTT
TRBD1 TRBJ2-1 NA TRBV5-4 CASSSSTGGLYNEQFF TGTGCCAGCAGCTCCTCGACAGGGGGCCTTTACAATGAGCAGTTCTTC
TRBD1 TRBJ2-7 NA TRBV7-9 CASRFLGQGYEQYF TGTGCCAGCAGATTTTTGGGACAGGGCTACGAGCAGTACTTC
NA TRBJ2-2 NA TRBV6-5 CASSYVGGDTGELFF TGTGCCAGCAGTTACGTGGGGGGAGACACCGGGGAGCTGTTTTTT
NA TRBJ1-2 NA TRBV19 CASSIDRGHYGYTF TGTGCCAGTAGTATAGACAGGGGTCACTATGGCTACACCTTC
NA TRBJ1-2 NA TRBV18 CASSPGHQDQGYTF TGTGCCAGCTCACCAGGGCATCAAGATCAGGGCTACACCTTC
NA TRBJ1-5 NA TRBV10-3 CAISAHSQPQHF TGTGCCATCAGTGCCCATAGTCAGCCCCAGCATTTT
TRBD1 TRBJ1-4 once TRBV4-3 CASSQDGAGGEKLFF TGCGCCAGCAGCCAAGATGGGGCAGGGGGGGAAAAACTGTTTTTT
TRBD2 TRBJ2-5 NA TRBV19 CASRGRGTQETQYF TGTGCCAGCCGTGGGCGGGGGACTCAAGAGACCCAGTACTTC